Below are 22 T cell receptor beta chains sequenced from a single sample in a study of blood T cell repertoires in COVID-19. The data were produced by immunoSEQ multiplex PCR, yet TCRdb's version contains in-frame clones alone and is incomplete. The top ten clones hold 7% to 9% of a sample with more than 200,000 clones, 87% of them seen once. Sequenced input: PBMCs or T cells enriched from blood (not recorded which). These receptors were obtained from a man aged 25 to 40 in a cohort exposed to, infected with or recovered from COVID-19 (not recorded which).

The chain recombines TRBV18 with TRBJ2-7; 7 nucleotides match TRBD1. Germline CDR1 reads KGHSH; CDR2 reads LQKENI. CDR3 size: 13 residues. V gave up 5 bases and J gave up 7 bases; unmatched junction bases: 8. CDR3 sequence reads: CASSIGGRDEQYF. The DNA of the CDR3 is TGTGCCAGCTCAATAGGGGGCCGAGATGAGCAGTACTTC.

The rearrangement uses TRBV4-1 and TRBJ1-1; 11 positions agree with TRBD1. V gave up 0 bases and J gave up 6 bases; unmatched junction bases: 3. The germline V gene has CDR1 MGHRA and CDR2 YSYEKL. CDR3 length equals 15 residues. The CDR3 sequence is CASSQEGTGGPEAFF. In DNA, the CDR3 is TGCGCCAGCAGCCAAGAAGGGACAGGGGGTCCTGAAGCTTTCTTT.

This chain connects TRBV19 to TRBJ2-3, with 8 bases that match TRBD1. The junction had 3 bases not matched to a gene; V was cut back by 5 bases and J by 5 bases. Germline CDR1 is LNHDA and CDR2 is SQIVND (reference sequence). The CDR3 loop spans 13 amino acids. CDR3 nucleotide sequence: TGTGCCAGTAGTGTACAGGGGGGAGATACGCAGTATTTT. It yields the protein CASSVQGGDTQYF.

The chain joins TRBV27 to TRBJ1-6, with TRBD1 matching 10 bases. The trim removed 0 bases at V and 3 bases at J, leaving 5 bases unmatched. The germline gives CDR1 MNHEY, CDR2 SMNVEV (reference sequence). CDR3 size: 18 residues. The CDR3: CASSLSFRTGGYNSPLHF. In nucleotides, the CDR3 is TGTGCCAGCAGTTTATCGTTTCGGACAGGGGGCTATAATTCACCCCTCCACTTT.

The table lists this clone with a few counts. The chain carries TRBV28 and TRBJ1-2; no clear D. This CDR3 has 14 amino acids. Germline CDR1 MDHEN, CDR2 SYDVKM. V was shortened by 3 bases and J by 7 bases, with 15 bases between the two germline ends. CDR3 sequence reads: CASSFSGRGGGYTF. CDR3 DNA: TGTGCCAGCAGTTTTTCGGGCCGGGGTGGTGGCTACACCTTC.

The chain links TRBV19 to TRBJ1-5, with a possible D match to TRBD1 (6 bases). V was clipped by 3 bases and J by 0 bases, with 15 bases between them. Germline CDR1 and CDR2: LNHDA and SQIVND (reference sequence). The CDR3 extends over 17 amino acids. CDR3 nucleotides: TGTGCCAGTAGTATCCCATTGAGAGGGGGTAGCAATCAGCCCCAGCATTTT. It translates to CASSIPLRGGSNQPQHF.

V usage is TRBV12-3 or TRBV12-4 and J usage is TRBJ1-2; no clear D. This CDR3 is built from 13 residues. Between the trimmed V and J ends, which lost 6 bases and 4 bases, there was a span of 12 bases. The CDR3: CASRSTGSYGYTF. CDR3 bases: TGTGCCAGCAGGTCCACCGGGTCCTATGGCTACACCTTC.

This clone was seen more than once but under ten times. The rearrangement joins TRBV5-1 to TRBJ2-5; tentative D call: TRBD1 (5 bases). The CDR3 loop spans 13 amino acids. Per germline, CDR1 SGHRS and CDR2 YFSETQ. V lost 3 bases and J lost 3, with 9 bases in between. The CDR3 coding sequence is TGCGCCAGCAGCTCCCCGACAGAAGAGACCCAGTACTTC. This translates into CASSSPTEETQYF.

The J gene is TRBJ2-3, the V gene TRBV27, with 13 bases identical to TRBD2. The germline gives CDR1 MNHEY, CDR2 SMNVEV (reference sequence). This CDR3 is 16 amino acids long. With 5 bases clipped from V and 4 bases from J, the junction kept 6 bases outside the gene matches. The CDR3 nucleotides read TGTGCCAGCAGTCCCGGGACTAGCGGGACCTCAGATACGCAGTATTTT. Residues: CASSPGTSGTSDTQYF.

The chain joins TRBV18 to TRBJ1-2, with 7 bases aligning to TRBD1. This CDR3 contains 14 residues. Germline loops: CDR1 KGHSH, CDR2 LQKENI. Trimming cost V 3 bases and J 8 bases; bases outside gene matches: 9. The CDR3 protein is CASSPFRGRNGYTF. For the CDR3, the DNA is TGTGCCAGCTCACCTTTTAGGGGGCGCAACGGCTACACCTTC. Drawing the rest from reference TRBV18 and TRBJ1-2, the complete variable domain is NAGVMQNPRHLVRRRGQEARLRCSPMKGHSHVYWYRQLPEEGLKFMVYLQKENIIDESGMPKERFSAEFPKEGPSILRIQQVVRGDSAAYFCASSPFRGRNGYTFGSGTRLTVV.

This chain connects TRBV3-1 (or the pseudogene TRBV3-2) to TRBJ2-7, with D tentatively TRBD1 (6 bases). CDR3 size: 14 residues. Germline V gene data show CDR1 as LGHDT and CDR2 as YNNKEL (reference sequence). V lost 4 bases, J lost 0 bases, and 10 bases lay in between. The CDR3 DNA reads as TGTGCCAGCAGCCGAACACAGGGCTCCTACGAGCAGTACTTC. Amino acids: CASSRTQGSYEQYF.

The chain joins TRBV5-1 to TRBJ2-5, with 15 bases fitting TRBD2. Trimming removed 1 base from V and 4 bases from J; junction bases left unmatched: 8. The CDR3 loop spans 18 amino acids. Looked up from germline, CDR1 is SGHRS and CDR2 is YFSETQ. The CDR3 DNA sequence: TGCGCCAGCAGCTTGATCGGACTAGCGGGAGGGTTGGGAGAGACCCAGTACTTC. Encoded protein: CASSLIGLAGGLGETQYF.

This clone turned up a few times. The chain is built from TRBV11-2 and TRBJ2-5; TRBD2 matches 8 bases. Losses at the gene ends were 6 bases for V and 6 bases for J; bases not matched to a gene: 18. The CDR3 spans 17 residues. Looked up from germline, CDR1 is SGHAT and CDR2 is FQNNGV. CDR3 protein: CASSYLRSGSVLKTQYF. For the CDR3, the DNA is TGTGCCAGCAGTTACCTTAGGAGCGGGAGTGTTTTAAAGACCCAGTACTTC.

This clone was observed once. The chain joins TRBV21-1 to TRBJ2-3; the table's TRBD1 call for D was not verified on the DNA. TRBV21-1 is an annotated pseudogene. The CDR3 is 14 amino acids. The CDR3 DNA is TGTGCCAACCAAAAACAGGGGGCGCGGGATACGCAGTATTTT. It encodes CANQKQGARDTQYF.

This sequence joins TRBV6-5 and TRBJ2-3; 9 bases align to TRBD1. V was pared by 7 bases and J by 4 bases, with 6 bases of the junction left unmatched. CDR1 MNHEY and CDR2 SVGAGI come from the germline V gene. This CDR3 contains 14 residues. CDR3 sequence: CASKLTGGSDTQYF. In nucleotides, the CDR3 is TGTGCCAGCAAACTAACAGGGGGCTCAGATACGCAGTATTTT.

CDR3 region: CASSSTPRGYGYTF. CDR3 DNA: TGTGCCAGCAGTTCCACCCCTCGCGGCTATGGCTACACCTTC. V is TRBV28 and J is TRBJ1-2, with D uncertain. Germline CDR1 MDHEN, CDR2 SYDVKM. This CDR3 has 14 amino acids. V shed 4 bases and J shed 4 bases, with 13 bases lying between them.

V is TRBV6-1 and J is TRBJ2-6; 12 bases are shared with TRBD1. J was trimmed by 4 bases and V by 4 bases; bases with no gene match: 5. CDR1 is MNHNS, CDR2 SASEGT, per germline. The CDR3 is 17 residues long. The CDR3 here is CASSAGQGAWGANVLTF. The CDR3 region has the DNA TGTGCCAGCAGTGCGGGACAGGGGGCGTGGGGGGCCAACGTCCTGACTTTC.

The CDR3 here is CASMMDRGSYEQYF. Written as DNA, the CDR3 is TGTGCCAGCATGATGGACAGGGGATCCTACGAGCAGTACTTC. The chain has TRBV2 and TRBJ2-7; TRBD1 matches 9 bases. The CDR3 runs to 14 residues. The V gene's germline CDR1 is SNHLY and CDR2 FYNNEI. The V segment lost 7 bases and the J segment 1 base; nucleotides outside the gene matches: 5.

The V and J genes are TRBV27 and TRBJ1-1; 11 bases fit TRBD1. Germline assignment: CDR1 MNHEY and CDR2 SMNVEV (reference sequence). The CDR3 spans 18 residues. J gave up 2 bases and V 7 bases, and 15 bases lay outside the gene matches. CDR3 region: CASTPLGTGGLINTEAFF. CDR3 bases: TGTGCCAGCACACCCCTAGGGACAGGGGGTCTTATCAACACTGAAGCTTTCTTT.

The chain is built from TRBV28 and TRBJ1-5, with D maybe TRBD1 (6 bases). V shed 8 bases and J shed 0 bases, with 14 bases lying between them. The CDR3 sequence is 15 residues long. CDR1 and CDR2 from the germline V gene are MDHEN and SYDVKM. Written as DNA, the CDR3 is TGTGCCAGCCGGGACATAGAGAATAGCAATCAGCCCCAGCATTTT. Its protein is CASRDIENSNQPQHF. Combining the CDR3 with reference TRBV28 and TRBJ1-5 gives the whole variable domain DVKVTQSSRYLVKRTGEKVFLECVQDMDHENMFWYRQDPGLGLRLIYFSYDVKMKEKGDIPEGYSVSREKKERFSLILESASTNQTSMYLCASRDIENSNQPQHFGDGTRLSIL.

The chain is built from TRBV18 and TRBJ2-1; 8 nucleotides align to TRBD1. Losses at the gene ends were 5 bases for V and 13 bases for J; bases not matched to a gene: 4. CDR1 is KGHSH and CDR2 is LQKENI in the germline V gene. The length of the CDR3 is 11 residues. CDR3 DNA: TGTGCCAGCTCATCGACAGGGGACCAGTTCTTC. Translating gives CASSSTGDQFF.

The chain joins TRBV19 to TRBJ2-6; D is undetermined. The CDR3 is 16 amino acids. Per the germline V gene, CDR1 is LNHDA and CDR2 is SQIVND (reference sequence). V was cut by 0 bases and J by 0 bases, with 6 bases left in between. The CDR3 region is CASSIDRSSGANVLTF. Written as DNA, the CDR3 is TGTGCCAGTAGTATAGACCGGAGCTCTGGGGCCAACGTCCTGACTTTC.